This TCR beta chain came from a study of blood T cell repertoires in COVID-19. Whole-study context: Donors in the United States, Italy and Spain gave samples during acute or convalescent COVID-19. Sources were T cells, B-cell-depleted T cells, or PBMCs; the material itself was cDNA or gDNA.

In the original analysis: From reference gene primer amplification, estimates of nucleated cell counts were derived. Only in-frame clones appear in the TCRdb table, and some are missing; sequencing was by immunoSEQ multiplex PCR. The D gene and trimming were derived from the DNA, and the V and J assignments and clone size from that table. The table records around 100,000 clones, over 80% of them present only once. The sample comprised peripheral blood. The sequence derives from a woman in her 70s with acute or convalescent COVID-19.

CDR3 residues: CASSPINTQNTEAFF. In DNA form, the CDR3 reads TGTGCCAGCTCACCGATCAATACACAGAACACTGAAGCTTTCTTT. This rearrangement joins TRBV18 to TRBJ1-1, with no clear D. The CDR3 runs to 15 residues. Germline V gene lookup returns CDR1 KGHSH and CDR2 LQKENI. V dropped 3 bases and J dropped 1 base, with 12 bases sitting between them.